Below, 23 T cell receptor beta chains from the same sample are listed, as sequenced in a study of graft-versus-host responses after intestinal transplantation. For these TCRs, the target antigens are not known. Repertoires were generated with immunoSEQ multiplex PCR, while TCRdb's copy carries only in-frame clones and drops some. The sample lists 90,000 to 150,000 clones, 95% occurring once. Sequenced here: unstimulated CD8+ T cells sorted from spleen or lymph node cells, sampled before intestinal transplant. Receptors were obtained from a human donor who received an intestinal transplant.

This clone occurred once. This specimen includes other DNA sequences encoding the same CDR3. The V gene is TRBV28, the J gene TRBJ2-7; D unclear. From germline, CDR1 is MDHEN and CDR2 SYDVKM. Trimming removed 4 bases from V and 7 bases from J, with 8 bases in between. This CDR3 is 11 amino acids long. CDR3 amino acids: CASSSSTEQYF. CDR3 sequence (DNA): TGTGCCAGCAGTTCCTCTACGGAGCAGTACTTC.

The chain's CDR3 is CASSLGGRRERRTEQYF. The CDR3 DNA is TGTGCCAGCAGCTTAGGGGGCAGGCGGGAGAGAAGGACCGAGCAGTACTTC. The V and J genes are TRBV7-8 and TRBJ2-7; 7 bases are a match to TRBD2. CDR3 size: 17 residues. Per germline, CDR1 SGHVS and CDR2 FQNEAQ. Trimming took 1 base from V and 6 from J; bases not matched to a gene: 15. Using reference TRBV7-8 and TRBJ2-7 for the parts outside the CDR3, the full variable domain is GAGVSQSPRYKVAKRGQDVALRCDPISGHVSLFWYQQALGQGPEFLTYFQNEAQLDKSGLPSDRFFAERPEGSVSTLKIQRTQQEDSAVYLCASSLGGRRERRTEQYFGPGTRLTVT.

V usage is TRBV28 and J usage is TRBJ2-7; D is unclear. Germline CDR1 MDHEN, CDR2 SYDVKM. This CDR3 is 15 amino acids long. The ends were cut back, 3 bases at V and 1 base at J, with 13 bases in the middle. The CDR3 here is CASSLSLMASYEQYF. CDR3 nucleotide sequence: TGTGCCAGCAGTTTGAGTTTAATGGCGTCCTACGAGCAGTACTTC.

The DNA for the CDR3 is TGTGCCAGCAGCGCGTCAAGGGGCGGAGAGACCCAGTACTTC. It is translated as CASSASRGGETQYF. The gene calls are TRBV9 and TRBJ2-5, with D possibly matching TRBD1 (5 bases). The V and J ends lost 3 bases and 4 bases respectively, with 13 bases between them. CDR3 length: 14 amino acids. Germline assignment: CDR1 SGDLS and CDR2 YYNGEE.

The rearrangement uses TRBV5-6 and TRBJ2-7; D ambiguous. The CDR3 has 12 residues. V was trimmed by 6 bases and J by 1 base, leaving 8 bases between them. Germline V gene data show CDR1 as SGHDT and CDR2 as YYEEEE. As DNA, the CDR3 is TGTGCCAGCACCTGGGGTTCCTACGAGCAGTACTTC. It codes for CASTWGSYEQYF.

This rearrangement joins TRBV4-3 to TRBJ1-4; D gene unclear. The CDR3 contains 15 residues. The ends were cut back, 1 base at V and 8 bases at J, with 14 bases in the middle. Germline-derived CDR1 and CDR2 are LGHNA and YSLEER. CDR3 sequence: CASSQAPSIKEKLFF. The CDR3 bases are TGCGCCAGCAGCCAAGCGCCGAGTATTAAGGAAAAACTGTTTTTT.

The chain links TRBV4-2 to TRBJ2-1; possible D gene TRBD2, 6 bases. The CDR3 has 16 residues. Trimming took 6 bases from V and 6 from J, leaving 21 bases between them. Germline CDR1 and CDR2: LGHNA and YNFKEQ. CDR3 DNA: TGTGCCAGCAGGCTCGAACCGGGACTCCGCCCCAATGAGCAGTTCTTC. It specifies CASRLEPGLRPNEQFF.

The chain couples TRBV6-1 to TRBJ2-7; 9 positions match TRBD2. The CDR3 is 13 amino acids. Germline values: CDR1 MNHNS, CDR2 SASEGT. The ends lost 7 bases at V and 0 bases at J; junction bases unmatched: 1. The CDR3 protein is CASISGSSYEQYF. CDR3 nucleotides: TGTGCCAGCATTAGCGGGAGCTCCTACGAGCAGTACTTC.

This chain connects TRBV29-1 to TRBJ1-1, with D unclear. This CDR3 region has 13 residues. The germline V gene has CDR1 SQVTM and CDR2 ANQGSEA. With 4 bases removed from V and 0 bases from J, the gap between germline ends came to 9 bases. CDR3 sequence reads: CSVVVGMNTEAFF. CDR3 DNA: TGCAGCGTTGTGGTAGGGATGAACACTGAAGCTTTCTTT.

This rearrangement joins TRBV6-1 to TRBJ2-1; D not certain. Germline V gene data show CDR1 as MNHNS and CDR2 as SASEGT. Trimming left V 6 bases short and J 6 bases short, with 9 bases between. This CDR3 contains 12 residues. This CDR3 is CASSQYINEQFF. The CDR3 DNA reads TGTGCCAGCAGCCAATATATCAATGAGCAGTTCTTC.

The chain links TRBV9 to TRBJ2-1, with D unclear. The CDR3 contains 14 residues. With 0 bases removed from V and 3 bases from J, the gap between germline ends came to 7 bases. Per germline, CDR1 SGDLS and CDR2 YYNGEE. This CDR3 is CASSVESGYNEQFF. CDR3 nucleotide sequence: TGTGCCAGCAGCGTAGAGTCTGGCTACAATGAGCAGTTCTTC.

The chain has TRBV4-2 and TRBJ2-1, with D tentatively TRBD2 (6 bases). The germline V gene encodes CDR1 LGHNA and CDR2 YNFKEQ. V lost 0 bases and J lost 9, with 21 bases in between. The CDR3 spans 17 residues. The CDR3 is CASSQDSVSGSPAEQFF. CDR3 coding DNA: TGTGCCAGCAGCCAAGATAGTGTGAGCGGGTCGCCAGCTGAGCAGTTCTTC.

Comments on this clone: Other DNA sequences in the same sample also yield this CDR3. The V and J genes are TRBV28 and TRBJ2-2; D not resolved. V lost 5 bases, J lost 3 bases, and 7 bases lay in between. Per the germline V gene, CDR1 is MDHEN and CDR2 is SYDVKM. This CDR3 is 13 amino acids long. CDR3 sequence: CASSLLDTGELFF. CDR3 sequence (DNA): TGTGCCAGCAGTCTGTTGGACACCGGGGAGCTGTTTTTT.

This rearrangement joins TRBV27 to TRBJ2-6; D is possibly TRBD1 or TRBD2 (5 bases each). Germline lookup yields CDR1 MNHEY and CDR2 SMNVEV (reference sequence). CDR3 size: 16 residues. The V end lost 5 bases, the J end lost 2 bases, and 13 bases lay between the germline ends. For the CDR3, the DNA is TGTGCCAGCAGTCCCATCGGGGCTGCTGGGGCCAACGTCCTGACTTTC. Translated, it gives CASSPIGAAGANVLTF.

This clone was seen only once. The chain couples TRBV28 to TRBJ1-2, with 7 bases lining up with TRBD1. This CDR3 has 13 amino acids. Trimming cost V 6 bases and J 4 bases; bases outside gene matches: 5. Germline CDR1 reads MDHEN; CDR2 reads SYDVKM. CDR3 sequence reads: CASSLTGVYGYTF. CDR3 coding DNA: TGTGCCAGCAGCCTCACAGGGGTCTATGGCTACACCTTC.

J is TRBJ2-3 and V is TRBV6-4; TRBD1 aligns across 10 bases. The CDR3 has 16 amino acids. The germline V gene has CDR1 MRHNA and CDR2 SNTAGT. Trimming at V came to 4 bases and at J to 4 bases, leaving 8 bases not matched to a gene. As DNA, the CDR3 is TGTGCCAGCAGTGGCCCCCCGGGACAGGGGCCAGATACGCAGTATTTT. Protein product: CASSGPPGQGPDTQYF.

This chain connects TRBV15 to TRBJ2-7; the match to TRBD2 covers 7 bases. From germline, CDR1 is LNHNV and CDR2 YYDKDF (reference sequence). The CDR3 is made up of 13 amino acids. With 9 bases clipped from V and 0 bases from J, the junction kept 5 bases outside the gene matches. CDR3 protein: CATSGDFSYEQYF. In nucleotides, the CDR3 is TGTGCCACGAGCGGGGATTTCTCCTACGAGCAGTACTTC. Filled out from reference TRBV15 and TRBJ2-7, the complete variable domain reads DAMVIQNPRYQVTQFGKPVTLSCSQTLNHNVMYWYQQKSSQAPKLLFHYYDKDFNNEADTPDNFQSRRPNTSFCFLDIRSPGLGDTAMYLCATSGDFSYEQYFGPGTRLTVT.

The chain uses TRBV28 and TRBJ1-1; D gene ambiguous. Germline loops: CDR1 MDHEN, CDR2 SYDVKM. The CDR3 covers 13 residues. The V gene lost 1 base and the J gene lost 4 bases, with 7 bases spanning the gap. The CDR3 spells CASSLLGSTEAFF. CDR3 bases: TGTGCCAGCAGTTTATTGGGGAGCACTGAAGCTTTCTTT.

This chain uses TRBV4-1 with TRBJ1-5; D may be TRBD1 (5 bases). The CDR3 has 15 amino acids. Between the trimmed V and J ends, which lost 1 base and 3 bases, there was a span of 10 bases. The V gene's germline CDR1 is MGHRA and CDR2 YSYEKL. CDR3 coding DNA: TGCGCCAGCAGCCAAGTGTCAGGGAACAATCAGCCCCAGCATTTT. Amino acid sequence: CASSQVSGNNQPQHF.

The genes are TRBV5-1 and TRBJ2-7; D might be TRBD1 (6 bases). Germline V gene sequence: CDR1 SGHRS, CDR2 YFSETQ. This CDR3 is 14 amino acids long. The germline V and J ends were trimmed by 2 bases and 4 bases, with 13 bases remaining between them. The CDR3 reads CASSFKYRVYEQYF. Written as DNA, the CDR3 is TGCGCCAGCAGCTTTAAATACAGGGTTTACGAGCAGTACTTC.

The chain is built from TRBV4-1 and TRBJ2-3; D unclear. Germline-derived CDR1 and CDR2 are MGHRA and YSYEKL. V was pared by 4 bases and J by 1 base, with 9 bases between. The CDR3 runs 14 residues. CDR3 DNA sequence: TGCGCCAGCAGCCCCGGAAGGGGCACAGATACGCAGTATTTT. Translating it yields CASSPGRGTDTQYF.

The chain combines TRBV28 with TRBJ2-5; TRBD2 agrees at 9 bases. Germline CDR1 MDHEN, CDR2 SYDVKM. Trimming took 5 bases from V and 5 from J; bases not matched to a gene: 9. This CDR3 spans 15 amino acids. The CDR3 coding sequence is TGTGCCAGCAGTCCCCTAGCGGGAAGCTGGGAGACCCAGTACTTC. The encoded protein is CASSPLAGSWETQYF.

The genes are TRBV9 and TRBJ1-5, with D possibly matching TRBD1 (5 bases). Germline V CDR1 and CDR2: SGDLS, YYNGEE. The CDR3 has 13 residues. Trimming shortened V by 4 bases and J by 7 bases, and 12 bases separated the two germline ends. This CDR3 is CASSTRGGQPQHF. As DNA, the CDR3 is TGTGCCAGCAGCACACGTGGGGGACAGCCCCAGCATTTT.